This T cell receptor (beta chain) was recovered during a study of blood T cell repertoires in COVID-19. Study summary: Material from acute and convalescent COVID-19 was sourced from the United States, Italy and Spain. T cells, B-cell-depleted T cells, or PBMCs provided the cDNA or gDNA that served as material.

Germline V gene lookup returns CDR1 SGHRS and CDR2 YFSETQ. Losses at the gene ends were 4 bases for V and 2 bases for J; bases not matched to a gene: 5. The CDR3 runs 14 residues. Per the authors' pipeline: Amplified reference gene primers provided the basis for estimating nucleated cell counts. Assay used: immunoSEQ multiplex PCR; TCRdb lists only in-frame clones, some missing. The D gene and trimming were derived from the DNA, and the V and J assignments and clone size from that table. The table lists more than 95,000 clones, 75% to 90% of them singletons, with roughly 15% in the top ten. The clonotype comes from a man in his fifties with acute or convalescent COVID-19. The sample comprised peripheral blood. This chain joins TRBV5-1 and TRBJ2-7; TRBD1 aligns across 8 bases. The CDR3 sequence: CASSIGQGAYEQYF. The CDR3 DNA follows: TGCGCCAGCAGCATCGGACAGGGAGCCTACGAGCAGTACTTC.